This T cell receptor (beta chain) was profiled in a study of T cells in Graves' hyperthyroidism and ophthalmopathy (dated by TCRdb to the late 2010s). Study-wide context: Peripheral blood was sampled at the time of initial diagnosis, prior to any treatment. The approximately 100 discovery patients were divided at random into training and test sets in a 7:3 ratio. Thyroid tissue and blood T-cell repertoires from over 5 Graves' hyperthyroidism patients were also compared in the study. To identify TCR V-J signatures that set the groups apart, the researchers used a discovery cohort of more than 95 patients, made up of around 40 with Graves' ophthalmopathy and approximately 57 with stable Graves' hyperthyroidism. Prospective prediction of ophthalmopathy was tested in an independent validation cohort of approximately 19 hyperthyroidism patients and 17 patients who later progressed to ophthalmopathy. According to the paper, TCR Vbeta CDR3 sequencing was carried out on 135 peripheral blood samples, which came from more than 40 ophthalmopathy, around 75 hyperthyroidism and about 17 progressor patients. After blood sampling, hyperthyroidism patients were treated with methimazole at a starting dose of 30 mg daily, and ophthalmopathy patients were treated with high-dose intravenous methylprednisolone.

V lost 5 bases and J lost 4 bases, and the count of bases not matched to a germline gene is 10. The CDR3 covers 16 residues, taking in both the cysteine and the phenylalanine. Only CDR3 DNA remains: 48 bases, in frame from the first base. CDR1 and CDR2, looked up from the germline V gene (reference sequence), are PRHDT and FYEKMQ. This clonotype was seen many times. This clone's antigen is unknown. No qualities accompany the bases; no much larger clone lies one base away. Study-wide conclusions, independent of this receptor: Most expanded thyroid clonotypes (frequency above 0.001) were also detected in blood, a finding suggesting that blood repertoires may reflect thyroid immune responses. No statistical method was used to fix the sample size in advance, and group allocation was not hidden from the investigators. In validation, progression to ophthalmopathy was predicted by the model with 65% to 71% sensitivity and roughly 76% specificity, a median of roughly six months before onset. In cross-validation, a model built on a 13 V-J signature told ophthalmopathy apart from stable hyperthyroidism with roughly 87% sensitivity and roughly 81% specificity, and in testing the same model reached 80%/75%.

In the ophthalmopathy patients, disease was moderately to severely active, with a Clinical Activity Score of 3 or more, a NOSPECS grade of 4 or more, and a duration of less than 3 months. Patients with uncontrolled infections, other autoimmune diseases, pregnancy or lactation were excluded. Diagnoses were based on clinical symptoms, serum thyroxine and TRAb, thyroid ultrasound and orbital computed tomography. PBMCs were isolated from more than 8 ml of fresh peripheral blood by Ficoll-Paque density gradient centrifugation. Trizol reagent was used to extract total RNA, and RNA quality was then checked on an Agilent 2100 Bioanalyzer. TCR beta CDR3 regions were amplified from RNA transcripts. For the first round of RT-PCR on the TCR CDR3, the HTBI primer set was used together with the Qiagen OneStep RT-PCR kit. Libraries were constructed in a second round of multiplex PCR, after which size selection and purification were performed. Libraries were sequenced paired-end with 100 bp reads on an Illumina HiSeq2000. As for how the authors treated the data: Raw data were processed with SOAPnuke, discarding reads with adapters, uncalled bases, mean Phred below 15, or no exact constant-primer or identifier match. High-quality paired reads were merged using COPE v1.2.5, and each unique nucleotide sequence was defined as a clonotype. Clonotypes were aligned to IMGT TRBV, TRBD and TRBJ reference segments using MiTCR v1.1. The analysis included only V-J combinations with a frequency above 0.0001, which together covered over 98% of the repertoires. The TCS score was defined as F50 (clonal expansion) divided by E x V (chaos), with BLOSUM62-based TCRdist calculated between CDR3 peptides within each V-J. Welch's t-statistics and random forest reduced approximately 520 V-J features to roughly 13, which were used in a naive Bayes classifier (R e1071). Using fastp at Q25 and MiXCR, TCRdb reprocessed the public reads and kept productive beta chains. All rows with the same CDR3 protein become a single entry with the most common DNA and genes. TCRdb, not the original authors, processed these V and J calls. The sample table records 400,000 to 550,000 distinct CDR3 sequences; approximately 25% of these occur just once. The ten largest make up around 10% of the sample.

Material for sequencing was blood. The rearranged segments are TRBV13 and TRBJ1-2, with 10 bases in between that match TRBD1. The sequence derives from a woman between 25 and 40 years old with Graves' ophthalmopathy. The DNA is TGTGCCAGCAGCCCCGGGACAGGGGAGCTTCGCTATGGCTACACCTTC. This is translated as CASSPGTGELRYGYTF.